The rows below give T cell receptor beta chains drawn from one sample of a study of blood T cell repertoires in COVID-19. Here immunoSEQ multiplex PCR was the method, and the copy in TCRdb shows in-frame clones only, minus some. Of around 250,000 clones in the sample, approximately 84% were seen once. The source material was PBMCs or T cells enriched from blood (not recorded which). These receptors all stem from a young man who had recovered from COVID-19. CDR3s include the opening cysteine and the closing phenylalanine or tryptophan. Fields, in order: J gene, clone size, V gene, D gene, CDR3 protein. The D gene is left open where the match is weak. The size field is filled for only some rows; it gives once, few, many or a size class.

>TRBJ1-2|once|TRBV14|.
CASSQDFRVGGYTF
>TRBJ2-1|.|TRBV5-8|TRBD2
CASRTVAGGGYNEQFF
>TRBJ2-7|.|TRBV4-1|.
CASRQDTGVSSYEQYF
>TRBJ2-7|.|TRBV7-3|TRBD1
CASSSTGGYEQYF
>TRBJ2-2|.|TRBV11-3|.
CASSLVSANTGELFF
>TRBJ2-1|once|TRBV19|.
CASSIPPTGYGTREQFF
>TRBJ1-2|.|TRBV19|.
CASSIRGGYGYTF
>TRBJ2-4|.|TRBV3-1/TRBV3-2|.
CASSQGPQYLAKNIQYF
>TRBJ1-2|.|TRBV5-1|TRBD1
CASSPGTGEIYGYTF
>TRBJ2-3|.|TRBV12-5|TRBD2
CASGRGLAGGSTDTQYF
>TRBJ2-1|.|TRBV7-2|TRBD1
CASTRDRGYNEQFF
>TRBJ1-1|.|TRBV28|.
CASSFVPDRTNTEAFF
>TRBJ2-7|.|TRBV19|.
CASRLGLAGEQYF
>TRBJ1-1|.|TRBV28|.
CASSSPEGLRNTEAFF
>TRBJ1-2|.|TRBV11-2|TRBD1
CASSPRQGARAYGYTF
>TRBJ2-3|.|TRBV28|TRBD2
CASNGGWRTDTQYF
>TRBJ2-2|once|TRBV6-4|.
CASSDVDEGELFF
>TRBJ2-5|.|TRBV7-3|TRBD2
CASSLTGLAAGETQYF
>TRBJ2-5|once|TRBV19|TRBD1
CASSIHRGRQETQYF
>TRBJ2-4|many|TRBV27|TRBD2
CASSSIAGLAKNIQYF
>TRBJ1-6|once|TRBV4-1|TRBD1
CASSQDEGQGAYSPLHF
>TRBJ1-5|.|TRBV18|TRBD1
CASSPTGDQPQHF
>TRBJ1-4|few|TRBV28|TRBD1
CASIGRGIEKLFF